This TCR beta chain was sequenced for a study of T cells in Graves' hyperthyroidism and ophthalmopathy. The sample holds many counts of this clonotype. The CDR3 is 12 residues long. V was pared by 0 bases and J by 3 bases, with 2 bases between. Germline CDR1 is MNHEY and CDR2 is SVGAGI. RNA transcripts were the template for amplifying TCR beta CDR3 regions. The TCR CDR3 was amplified in a first-round RT-PCR using the HTBI primer set. From the multiplex PCR reads, TCRdb called clonotypes with MiXCR, one entry per CDR3 protein. The data hold about 130,000 distinct CDR3 sequences, with approximately 20% observed a single time.

This chain uses TRBV6-5 with TRBJ1-1; D not resolved. The source of this sequence is a woman aged 45-59 years with Graves' hyperthyroidism that later progressed to Graves' ophthalmopathy. The sequenced material came from blood. The DNA for the CDR3 is TGTGCCAGCAGTTACTCCGACACTGAAGCTTTCTTT. It codes for CASSYSDTEAFF.